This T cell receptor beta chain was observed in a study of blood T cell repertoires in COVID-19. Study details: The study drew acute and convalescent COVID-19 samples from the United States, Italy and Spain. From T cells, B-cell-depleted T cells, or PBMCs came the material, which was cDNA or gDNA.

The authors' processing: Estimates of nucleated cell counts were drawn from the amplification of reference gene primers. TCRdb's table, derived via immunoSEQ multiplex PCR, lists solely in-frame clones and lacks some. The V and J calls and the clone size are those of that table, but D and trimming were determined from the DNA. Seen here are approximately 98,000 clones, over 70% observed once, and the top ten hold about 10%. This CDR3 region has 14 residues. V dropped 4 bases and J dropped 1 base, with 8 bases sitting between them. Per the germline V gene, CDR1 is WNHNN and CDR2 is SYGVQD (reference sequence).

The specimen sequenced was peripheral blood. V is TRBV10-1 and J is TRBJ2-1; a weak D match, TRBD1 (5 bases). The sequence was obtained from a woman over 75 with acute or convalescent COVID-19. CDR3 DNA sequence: TGCGCCAGCAGTGCACAGGTTTCCTACAATGAGCAGTTCTTC. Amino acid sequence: CASSAQVSYNEQFF.